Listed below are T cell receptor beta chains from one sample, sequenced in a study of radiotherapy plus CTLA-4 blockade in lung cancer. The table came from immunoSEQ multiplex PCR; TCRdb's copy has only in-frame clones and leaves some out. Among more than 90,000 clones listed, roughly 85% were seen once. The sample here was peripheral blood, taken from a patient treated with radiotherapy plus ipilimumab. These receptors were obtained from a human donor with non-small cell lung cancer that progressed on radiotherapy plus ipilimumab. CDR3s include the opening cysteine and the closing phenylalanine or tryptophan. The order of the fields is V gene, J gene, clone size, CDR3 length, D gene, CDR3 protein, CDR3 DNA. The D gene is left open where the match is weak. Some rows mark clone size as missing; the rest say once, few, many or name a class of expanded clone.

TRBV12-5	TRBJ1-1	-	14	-	CASGLIGEATEAFF	TGTGCTAGTGGTTTGATTGGAGAGGCCACTGAAGCTTTCTTT
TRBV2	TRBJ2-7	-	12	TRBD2	CASSSGSSEQYF	TGTGCCAGCTCTAGCGGCTCCAGCGAGCAGTACTTC
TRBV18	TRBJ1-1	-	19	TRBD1	CASSPPKAAGGGSNTEAFF	TGTGCCAGCTCACCACCGAAGGCCGCAGGGGGCGGTTCGAACACTGAAGCTTTCTTT
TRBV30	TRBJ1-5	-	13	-	CAWSVERSQPQHF	TGTGCCTGGAGTGTGGAAAGATCACAGCCCCAGCATTTT
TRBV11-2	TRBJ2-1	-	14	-	CASSFSGSYNEQFF	TGTGCCAGCAGCTTTTCTGGCTCCTACAATGAGCAGTTCTTC
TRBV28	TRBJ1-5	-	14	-	CASSSPPGDQPQHF	TGTGCCAGCAGTTCCCCCCCGGGGGATCAGCCCCAGCATTTT
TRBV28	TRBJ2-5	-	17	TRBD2	CASSFLAGGPGAETQYF	TGTGCCAGCAGTTTTCTAGCGGGAGGGCCCGGTGCGGAGACCCAGTACTTC
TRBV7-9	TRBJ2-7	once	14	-	CASSSRDTSYEQYF	TGTGCCAGCAGCTCCCGGGACACGTCCTACGAGCAGTACTTC
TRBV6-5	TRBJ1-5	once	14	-	CASSRGTSNQPQHF	TGTGCCAGCAGCCGTGGGACTAGCAATCAGCCCCAGCATTTT
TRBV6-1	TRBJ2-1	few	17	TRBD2	CASSDPGLAGMAGEQFF	TGTGCCAGCAGTGACCCGGGACTAGCGGGAATGGCGGGTGAGCAGTTCTTC
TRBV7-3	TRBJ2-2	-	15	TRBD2	CASSLTSGRTGELFF	TGTGCCAGCAGCTTAACTAGCGGGAGGACCGGGGAGCTGTTTTTT
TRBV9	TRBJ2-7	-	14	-	CASSVGRVEGEQYF	TGTGCCAGCAGCGTAGGAAGAGTGGAGGGCGAGCAGTACTTC
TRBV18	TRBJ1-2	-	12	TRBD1	CASSPRGGGYTF	TGTGCCAGCTCACCACGAGGGGGCGGCTACACCTTC
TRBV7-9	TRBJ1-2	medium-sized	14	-	CASSFATLNYGYTF	TGTGCCAGCAGTTTCGCAACTCTTAACTATGGCTACACCTTC
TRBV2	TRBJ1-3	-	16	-	CASSGVRGSSGNTIYF	TGTGCCAGCAGTGGTGTGAGGGGATCCTCTGGAAACACCATATATTTT